This TCR beta chain was found in a study of blood T cell repertoires in COVID-19. Study context: The study drew acute and convalescent COVID-19 samples from the United States, Italy and Spain. In each case, the material was cDNA or gDNA derived from T cells, B-cell-depleted T cells, or PBMCs.

The CDR3 spans 14 residues. V lost 0 bases and J 4 bases, leaving 10 bases between the germline ends. The germline gives CDR1 SGHAT, CDR2 FQNNGV. Assay used: immunoSEQ multiplex PCR; TCRdb lists only in-frame clones, some missing. The sample shows approximately 130,000 clones, just under 85% of them seen only once. The sample consisted of peripheral blood. The TCR sequence derives from a human donor in a cohort sampled during active COVID-19. V gene TRBV11-2 combines with J gene TRBJ2-7, with D maybe TRBD1 (6 bases). The CDR3: CASSLDAGAYEQYF. CDR3 coding DNA: TGTGCCAGCAGCTTAGATGCAGGGGCGTACGAGCAGTACTTC.